This T cell receptor (beta chain) was captured in a study of blood T cell repertoires in COVID-19. Per the study methods: From reference gene primer amplification, estimates of nucleated cell counts were derived. TCRdb keeps only in-frame clones here, not all; method: immunoSEQ multiplex PCR. V and J calls and clone size are those listed in that table; D and trimming were worked out from the DNA. The sample yields 120,000 to 150,000 clones, almost 85% seen once. The germline gives CDR1 SQVTM, CDR2 ANQGSEA. The CDR3 runs 14 residues. V gave up 7 bases and J gave up 0 bases, with 13 bases separating them.

This chain links TRBV29-1 with TRBJ1-3, with TRBD1 as a possible D gene (6 bases). Material: peripheral blood. This TCR was recovered from a human donor with acute or convalescent COVID-19. The donor label of this sample is uncertain. The CDR3 reads CSALDSTSGNTIYF. The CDR3 DNA follows: TGCAGCGCCCTGGACAGCACCTCTGGAAACACCATATATTTT.